Presented here are 13 T cell receptor beta chains from one specimen sequenced in a study of T-cell reconstitution after alpha-beta-depleted transplantation in children. Using unique molecular identifiers, the investigators prepared the TCRbeta library. TCRdb independently ran MiXCR on the PCR reads; one entry per CDR3 protein. The sample shows almost 250,000 distinct CDR3 sequences, about 25% of them seen only once. The sample was PBMCs, taken before TCRalphabeta/CD19-depleted stem cell transplant. These receptors were taken from a girl between 2 and 10 years old with Fanconi anemia, due to receive a stem cell transplant.

This clonotype was seen only a few times. The J gene is TRBJ2-3, the V gene TRBV28; D remains ambiguous. Trimming took 5 bases from V and 5 from J, leaving 11 bases between them. Germline V lookup: CDR1 MDHEN, CDR2 SYDVKM. The CDR3 is 13 amino acids. The CDR3 here is CASSGLGLDTQYF. The DNA of the CDR3 is TGTGCCAGCAGTGGCCTAGGATTAGATACGCAGTATTTT.

This clonotype showed up just once. V gene TRBV4-2 combines with J gene TRBJ1-1; D is possibly TRBD1 (5 bases). The CDR3 is made up of 15 amino acids. V lost 0 bases to trimming and J lost 0 bases, with 8 bases between them. Germline V CDR1 and CDR2: LGHNA, YNFKEQ. CDR3 bases: TGTGCCAGCAGCCAAGATCGGGGGGTGAACACTGAAGCTTTCTTT. It translates to CASSQDRGVNTEAFF.

The V and J genes are TRBV12-3 or TRBV12-4 and TRBJ2-7, with TRBD1 matching over 9 bases. The CDR3 consists of 14 residues. Trimming removed 6 bases from V and 4 bases from J; junction bases left unmatched: 7. The CDR3 region has the DNA TGTGCCAGCAGACCTACAGGGGGCAGATACGAGCAGTACTTC. Encoded protein: CASRPTGGRYEQYF.

In its sample, this clonotype was seen a few times. The chain links TRBV7-2 to TRBJ2-3; 11 bases match TRBD2. With 0 bases clipped from V and 4 bases from J, the junction kept 3 bases outside the gene matches. The CDR3 contains 16 residues. Germline loops: CDR1 SGHTA, CDR2 FQGNSA. This chain's CDR3 is CASSLAGTSGSDTQYF. The CDR3 nucleotides are TGTGCCAGCAGCTTAGCCGGGACTAGCGGTTCAGATACGCAGTATTTT.

This clonotype was counted many times. DNA for the CDR3: TGTGCCAGCAGCCAAGATTGGCAGATCGGGGAGCTGTTTTTT. Translation gives CASSQDWQIGELFF. The rearrangement joins TRBV4-2 to TRBJ2-2; D unresolved. Germline CDR1 and CDR2: LGHNA and YNFKEQ. This CDR3 is 14 amino acids long. V was trimmed by 0 bases and J by 7 bases, leaving 9 bases between them.

The table lists this clonotype with many counts. V usage is TRBV20-1 and J usage is TRBJ2-7; D gene ambiguous. Germline V gene data show CDR1 as DFQATT and CDR2 as SNEGSKA (reference sequence). This CDR3 is built from 12 residues. V shed 2 bases and J shed 3 bases, with 8 bases lying between them. The CDR3 here is CSARKSSYEQYF. The CDR3 DNA is TGCAGTGCTAGAAAGTCCAGCTACGAGCAGTACTTC.

This clonotype was detected ten times or more. This chain links TRBV12-1 with TRBJ2-5; the table's D gene call, TRBD1, was not cross checked with the DNA. TRBV12-1 is given as a pseudogene. The CDR3 contains 16 residues. The CDR3 DNA reads TGTGCCAGCAGCCTCGCAGGGAAGAACTTTAGAGAGACCCAGTACTTC. It codes for CASSLAGKNFRETQYF.

V usage is TRBV7-6 and J usage is TRBJ2-7; unclear D gene. Germline CDR1 and CDR2: SGHVS and FNYEAQ. Trimming pared 8 bases from V and 0 bases from J, leaving 8 bases between. The CDR3 is 12 residues long. The CDR3 is CASGVGSYEQYF. The DNA for the CDR3 is TGTGCCAGCGGTGTCGGCTCCTACGAGCAGTACTTC.

This clonotype was detected once. The chain couples TRBV12-3 or TRBV12-4 to TRBJ2-1; D tentatively fits TRBD1 or TRBD2 (6 bases each). The CDR3 is 23 amino acids. Trimming left V 3 bases short and J 5 bases short, with 38 bases between. The CDR3 DNA reads as TGTGCCAGCAGTTTGGTGGCAGGGGAAGCCGGGGGACTCCTATCGCTGTTAGACAATGAGCAGTTCTTC. Protein: CASSLVAGEAGGLLSLLDNEQFF.

This clonotype turned up a few times. The chain employs TRBV20-1 and TRBJ2-1; the match to TRBD2 covers 10 bases. Germline V gene lookup returns CDR1 DFQATT and CDR2 SNEGSKA (reference sequence). V lost 6 bases, J lost 6 bases, and 5 bases stayed unmatched. The CDR3 covers 13 residues. The CDR3 is CSAVAGGSNEQFF. CDR3 coding DNA: TGCAGTGCCGTAGCGGGAGGCTCCAATGAGCAGTTCTTC.

This clonotype was found many times. The V call is TRBV27, the J call TRBJ1-5; 10 bases line up with TRBD1. V lost 0 bases and J lost 7; bases outside the gene matches: 9. Germline CDR1 MNHEY, CDR2 SMNVEV (reference sequence). CDR3 length equals 17 residues. CDR3 sequence (DNA): TGTGCCAGCAGTTTATCGATGACAGGGGGCGTTGGGCAGCCCCAGCATTTT. Amino acids: CASSLSMTGGVGQPQHF.

This chain joins TRBV29-1 and TRBJ2-3; tentative D call: TRBD2 (6 bases). Trimming left V 4 bases short and J 4 bases short, with 15 bases between. The CDR3 has 14 residues. CDR1 is SQVTM, CDR2 ANQGSEA, per germline. The CDR3 reads CSVVRGGQADTQYF. The CDR3 region has the DNA TGCAGCGTTGTAAGGGGAGGTCAGGCAGATACGCAGTATTTT.

This clonotype was counted many times. This sequence joins TRBV11-2 and TRBJ2-1; 9 bases map to TRBD2. V lost 1 base to trimming and J lost 0 bases; unmatched junction nucleotides: 1. This CDR3 is built from 16 residues. CDR1 is SGHAT, CDR2 FQNNGV, per germline. CDR3 sequence: CASSLGGLASYNEQFF. The CDR3 bases are TGTGCCAGCAGCTTAGGGGGACTAGCCTCCTACAATGAGCAGTTCTTC.